Presented here are 9 T cell receptor beta chains from one specimen sequenced in a study of blood T cells in healthy people across ages. Through a sample-barcoded 5' primer and a J-beta primer mix, a second PCR was run for about 6 to 11 cycles. TCRdb processed the 5' RACE reads anew with MiXCR; each CDR3 protein has one entry. The sample yields hundreds of thousands of distinct CDR3 sequences, 58% seen once. The sequenced sample was blood. All receptors come from a man aged 55 to 70 in good health.

The table lists this clonotype with a few counts. This may stem from a read error, because a much larger clone lies one nucleotide away. The genes are TRBV20-1 and TRBJ2-3, with D possibly TRBD2 on 6 matching bases. The CDR3 runs to 14 residues. Germline V gene lookup returns CDR1 DFQATT and CDR2 SNEGSKA (reference sequence). Trimming left V 5 bases short and J 9 bases short, with 21 bases between. CDR3 residues: CSAGLASPGLTQYF. The CDR3 nucleotides are TGCAGTGCTGGCCTAGCGAGTCCAGGTTTGACGCAGTATTTT.

This clonotype appeared a few times. The V call is TRBV12-3 or TRBV12-4, the J call TRBJ1-1, with TRBD1 matching 7 bases. This CDR3 is built from 15 residues. Trimming took 5 bases from V and 1 from J; bases not matched to a gene: 7. CDR3 amino acids: CASSPSGQRNTEAFF. CDR3 nucleotide sequence: TGTGCCAGCAGTCCTTCGGGACAGCGGAACACTGAAGCTTTCTTT.

In this sample, this clonotype turned up a few times. J is TRBJ2-1 and V is TRBV12-3 or TRBV12-4, with a weak D call TRBD1 (6 bases). This CDR3 region has 15 residues. Deletions cut 6 bases from V and 10 bases from J, with 22 bases between. The CDR3 bases are TGTGCCAGCAGCACAGGGTTTTGGGGGTTTCAGGAGCAGTTCTTC. This gives the protein CASSTGFWGFQEQFF.

J is TRBJ2-7 and V is TRBV6-5; D perhaps matches TRBD1 (6 bases). The closer fit of TRBJ2-5 to the DNA end suggests the J call may be wrong. The CDR3 runs 14 residues. The germline gives CDR1 MNHEY, CDR2 SVGAGI. CDR3 in amino acids: CASRKDRTQETQYF. The CDR3 coding sequence is TGTGCCAGCAGAAAAGACAGGACTCAAGAGACCCAGTACTTC.

This chain uses TRBV16 with TRBJ2-1; 9 bases agree with TRBD1. Trimming took 5 bases from V and 1 from J; bases not matched to a gene: 9. Germline V gene data show CDR1 as KGHSY and CDR2 as FQNENV. This CDR3 has 17 amino acids. CDR3 sequence: CASSNNRDRVSYNEQFF. DNA for the CDR3: TGTGCCAGCAGCAACAACCGGGACAGGGTATCCTACAATGAGCAGTTCTTC.

This chain links TRBV12-3 or TRBV12-4 with TRBJ1-2; D remains unclear. V lost 10 bases and J 3 bases, leaving 15 bases between the germline ends. The CDR3 consists of 13 residues. The CDR3: CAIRDKTYYGYTF. In nucleotides, the CDR3 is TGTGCCATCCGGGATAAAACTTACTATGGCTACACCTTC.

This clonotype was recorded only once. The chain carries TRBV5-1 and TRBJ1-1, with D possibly matching TRBD1 (5 bases). The germline V gene encodes CDR1 SGHRS and CDR2 YFSETQ. The CDR3 contains 14 residues. Trimming stripped 4 bases from V and 4 bases from J, with 14 bases between. The CDR3 region is CASSRGRLGTEAFF. The CDR3, as DNA: TGCGCCAGCAGCAGGGGACGGTTGGGCACTGAAGCTTTCTTT. Supplemented by reference TRBV5-1 and TRBJ1-1, the full variable domain reads KAGVTQTPRYLIKTRGQQVTLSCSPISGHRSVSWYQQTPGQGLQFLFEYFSETQRNKGNFPGRFSGRQFSNSRSEMNVSTLELGDSALYLCASSRGRLGTEAFFGQGTRLTVV.

This clonotype was counted a few times. J is TRBJ2-5 and V is TRBV29-1; 10 nucleotides agree with TRBD1. Losses at the gene ends were 6 bases for V and 5 bases for J; bases not matched to a gene: 9. Germline values: CDR1 SQVTM, CDR2 ANQGSEA. The CDR3 runs 14 residues. The CDR3 DNA follows: TGCAGCGTCCAGACAGGGGGCTTCATGGAGACCCAGTACTTC. Amino acid sequence: CSVQTGGFMETQYF. Complete variable domain (other parts from reference TRBV29-1 and TRBJ2-5): SAVISQKPSRDICQRGTSLTIQCQVDSQVTMMFWYRQQPGQSLTLIATANQGSEATYESGFVIDKFPISRPNLTFSTLTVSNMSPEDSSIYLCSVQTGGFMETQYFGPGTRLLVL.

The sample holds one count of this clonotype. The chain uses TRBV24-1 and TRBJ2-3; D possibly uses TRBD1 or TRBD2 (5 bases each). The CDR3 spans 17 residues. Germline assignment: CDR1 KGHDR and CDR2 SFDVKD. V was trimmed by 3 bases and J by 2 bases, leaving 17 bases between them. DNA for the CDR3: TGTGCCACCAGTGATGCCGCGCGGGCAGGGAACACAGATACGCAGTATTTT. As protein: CATSDAARAGNTDTQYF.